A selection of T cell receptor beta chains follows, all from one sample in a study of cytomegalovirus exposure and HLA in healthy donors. Profiled with immunoSEQ multiplex PCR; TCRdb holds only in-frame clones, not every one. The sample holds 150,000 to 200,000 clones, 77% seen once. The specimen sequenced was PBMCs. These receptors originate from a woman in her twenties or thirties in good health and CMV-seronegative. Both conserved end residues are part of each CDR3. The D gene is left open where the match is weak. The size of a clone is reported for some rows only, either as once, few or many, or as a class for expanded clones.

- | TRBJ2-5 | - | TRBV5-8 | CASSLYLAGEETQYF | TGTGCCAGCAGCTTGTATCTCGCAGGGGAAGAGACCCAGTACTTC
- | TRBJ1-2 | TRBD1 | TRBV12-5 | CASGLAGGYYGYTF | TGTGCTAGTGGTTTGGCAGGGGGATATTATGGCTACACCTTC
few | TRBJ2-2 | TRBD1 | TRBV11-2 | CASQGAGELFF | TGTGCCAGCCAGGGGGCCGGGGAGCTGTTTTTT
- | TRBJ1-2 | - | TRBV6-5 | CASRVPGTRGYTF | TGTGCCAGCAGGGTACCCGGGACACGGGGCTACACCTTC
- | TRBJ2-3 | TRBD1 | TRBV10-3 | CAISEWDRTTDTQYF | TGTGCCATCAGTGAGTGGGACAGGACCACAGATACGCAGTATTTT
- | TRBJ2-7 | - | TRBV13 | CATRRGGSSYEQYF | TGTGCCACGCGGAGAGGGGGTAGCTCCTACGAGCAGTACTTC
- | TRBJ2-1 | - | TRBV4-3 | CASSQEAQGSLNEQFF | TGCGCCAGCAGCCAAGAGGCACAGGGTTCGCTCAATGAGCAGTTCTTC
few | TRBJ2-7 | - | TRBV6-1 | CASSENRGGEQYF | TGTGCCAGCAGTGAAAACCGGGGAGGAGAGCAGTACTTC
- | TRBJ1-1 | TRBD1 | TRBV27 | CASSYRGFTEAFF | TGTGCCAGCAGTTACAGGGGATTCACTGAAGCTTTCTTT
few | TRBJ2-2 | TRBD2 | TRBV7-2 | CASSSGLAGGFIAGELFF | TGTGCCAGCAGCTCGGGACTAGCGGGAGGGTTTATTGCCGGGGAGCTGTTTTTT
- | TRBJ1-2 | TRBD1 | TRBV18 | CASSPTGDQTTGGYTF | TGTGCCAGCTCACCAACAGGGGACCAAACGACCGGTGGCTACACCTTC
- | TRBJ2-7 | - | TRBV11-3 | CASSFTHSSYEQYF | TGTGCCAGCAGCTTTACCCACAGCTCCTACGAGCAGTACTTC
- | TRBJ2-1 | - | TRBV4-1 | CASSRLVHSDDEQFF | TGCGCCAGCAGCCGGCTTGTCCATAGCGACGATGAGCAGTTCTTC
- | TRBJ2-7 | TRBD2 | TRBV13 | CASSWQPRKAGFIGEQYF | TGTGCCAGCAGCTGGCAACCGCGCAAAGCGGGATTTATCGGCGAGCAGTACTTC
- | TRBJ1-5 | TRBD1 | TRBV19 | CASSNTGVGNQPQHF | TGTGCCAGTAGCAATACAGGGGTGGGCAATCAGCCCCAGCATTTT
- | TRBJ1-4 | - | TRBV30 | CARGSYEKLFF | TGTGCAAGGGGGTCCTATGAAAAACTGTTTTTT